This T cell receptor beta chain appears in the sequencing data of a study of CD8+CD57+ T cells in acquired aplastic anemia (dated by TCRdb to the late 2010s). Concerning the study at large: On average, sorted CD4+ and CD8+ cells yielded about 3 ug of extracted DNA, with a range of about 0.19 to 30 ug. CD8+CD57+ expansion was defined as frequency above the mean frequency observed in healthy subjects. General conclusions and limits of the study: Twenty-nine CD8+ CDR3 sequences were shared between patients and controls but appeared highly expressed in patients and within their immunodominant clones. Between patients and healthy controls, no significant difference in CD8+ Simpson's diversity was found (P=0.060).

V drops 1 base and J drops 0 bases, leaving 7 bases in between. CDR1 and CDR2 are drawn from the germline V gene (reference sequence): LNHDA, SQIVND. The CDR3 runs 15 amino acids, cysteine and phenylalanine included. Only CDR3 DNA is held: 45 bases, read in frame from base 1. Flow cytometry had shown CD8+CD57+ cell expansion in the patients selected for sequencing. Every patient had a diagnosis of severe acquired aplastic anemia based on International Study of Aplastic Anemia and Agranulocytosis and Camitta criteria. At the time blood was sampled, none of the patients had received any therapy. TCR repertoires of sorted CD4+ and CD8+ blood T cells from severe aplastic anemia patients and healthy subjects were deep-sequenced in the study. Patients were enrolled in the USA under clinicaltrials.gov protocols 00001620, 01623167, 00001397, 00071045, 00081523 and 00961064. Ficoll-Paque density gradient centrifugation was used to isolate peripheral blood mononuclear cells. CD4+ and CD8+ T cells were sorted by FACS or magnetic beads before DNA extraction.

Profiling of TCR beta VDJ combinations and CDR3 sequences used genomic DNA as the template. An Illumina HiSeq 2000 was used for TCR repertoire sequencing. The paper's data handling went like this. Repertoire assessment relied on Simpson's diversity index, CDR3 size and DJ length profiles, and TRBV/TRBJ rearrangement plots. Whichever DNA sequence was most abundant in the deep sequencing data was defined as the immunodominant clone. CDR3 amino acid sequences were screened for sharing across subjects and compared with published repertoires and the VDJdb database. Using fastp at Q25 and MiXCR, TCRdb reprocessed the public reads and kept productive beta chains. Duplicate CDR3 protein sequences are folded into a single record with the most common DNA and genes. These V and J calls are TCRdb output, not the study's own analysis. The sample yields more than 95,000 distinct CDR3 sequences; approximately 36% were counted once. The ten largest clones represent about 2.7% of the sample.

With regard to this clonotype: The antigen this receptor binds is unknown. Base qualities were left out, and no much larger clone turns up one base away.

The material sequenced was sorted CD4+, CD8+, or CD8+CD57+ T cells (not recorded which) from PBMCs. The chain is assembled from TRBV19 and TRBJ1-5, with a tentative D gene TRBD1 over 5 matching bases. This receptor was identified in a human donor with aplastic anemia. The CDR3 sequence is CASSIAGGSNQPQHF. In nucleotides, the sequence is TGTGCCAGTAGTATAGCGGGGGGTAGCAATCAGCCCCAGCATTTT.